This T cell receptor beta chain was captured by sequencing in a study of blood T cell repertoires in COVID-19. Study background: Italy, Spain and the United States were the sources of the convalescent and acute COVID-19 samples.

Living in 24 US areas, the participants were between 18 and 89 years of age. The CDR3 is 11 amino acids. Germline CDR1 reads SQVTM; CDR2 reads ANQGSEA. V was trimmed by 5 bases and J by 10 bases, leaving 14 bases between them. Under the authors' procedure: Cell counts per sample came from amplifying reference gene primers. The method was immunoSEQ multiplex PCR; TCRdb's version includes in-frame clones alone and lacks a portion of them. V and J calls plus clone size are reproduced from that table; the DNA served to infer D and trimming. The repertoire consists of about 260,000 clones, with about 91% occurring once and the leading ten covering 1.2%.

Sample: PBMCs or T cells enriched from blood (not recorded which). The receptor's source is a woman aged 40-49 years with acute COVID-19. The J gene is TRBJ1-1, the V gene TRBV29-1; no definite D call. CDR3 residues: CSVMGLAGAFF. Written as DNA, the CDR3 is TGCAGCGTTATGGGTCTAGCGGGAGCTTTCTTT.